Included here is one T cell receptor (beta chain) sequence, with context. This clonotype is categorized as medium-sized (0.01 to 0.1%). Its binding antigen is unknown. Per-nucleotide qualities are absent, and no much larger clonotype sits a single base away. Since whole blood was used without any cell fractionation, the repertoire reflected all peripheral T cells in unsorted form. For RNA extraction, an approximately 2.5 ml sample of peripheral blood was drawn into Tempus tubes. The first sixteen eligible patients were processed from the enrolled HIV-infected adults, who had not yet received antiretroviral therapy and were about to begin treatment. Treatment interruptions were among the grounds for excluding patients from enrollment, as were febrile or AIDS-related illness, tumors, hepatitis B or C coinfection, immunomodulatory therapy and recent vaccination. Residual genomic DNA was removed with the TURBO-DNase kit and globin mRNA was depleted with GLOBINclear. Pretreatment blood from HIV-infected patients was collected just before antiretroviral therapy was started.

Reverse transcription of around 490 ng RNA was performed with SuperScript III using primers directed against the alpha and beta constant regions. Alpha and beta chain libraries were generated separately via chain-specific third strand synthesis with multiplexing indices. In the protocol, all rearrangements within a chain were amplified with a single primer pair so that primer bias was avoided, and molecular barcodes were added to each cDNA molecule. Purified cDNA was joined by T4 RNA Ligase 1 to a 5' RACE adapter carrying a random hexamer and the SP2 sequencing primer site. Second strand synthesis was performed with Phusion polymerase and primed from the SP2 site, and slow temperature ramps were applied to favor optimal annealing. Two random hexamer sequences, both added before amplification and joined together, made up the 12-nucleotide barcode of each molecule. A brief initial PCR introduced P5 and P7 adapter elements together with a second index, and a roughly 23-cycle amplification PCR using P5s and P7 primers was subsequently performed. Libraries received 25 to 35 PCR cycles in total, were quantified on a Qubit, sized on a Bioanalyzer, and diluted to roughly 4 nM. Normalized libraries were sequenced on an Illumina MiSeq with 2 x 250 paired-end kits. Reverse transcription reactions were cleaned up on MinElute columns and eluted into approximately 10 ul Tris-Cl. Adapter ligations were incubated for 23 hours at 16 degrees C and subsequently purified with AMPure XP beads at a 1:1 ratio. The original pipeline was this. Demultiplexed FASTQ files were processed with a modified Decombinator that output V, J, insert and barcode information. Sequences that shared a barcode but differed from the dominant sequence were treated as errors and discarded, and barcodes were clustered at Levenshtein distance 3 and counted to estimate the original cDNA molecules. For downstream analyses, the R packages ineq, vegan, igraph and RCytoscape were used, along with IMGT nomenclature and CDR3 definitions. V gene usage was computed over distinct sequences, each TCR counted once to avoid skew from clonal expansion. Within a donor, similarity networks joined unique CDR3 amino acid sequences in every case where two of them were separated by a single Levenshtein edit. Published HIV-specific CDR3s (around 90 alpha, about 640 beta) and CMV-specific CDR3s (around 13 alpha, 250 to 300 beta) were compiled and searched for in the repertoires. Random subsampling to size-matched repertoires demonstrated that the decreased diversity in patients did not result from their lower sequence numbers. Using fastp at Q25 and MiXCR, TCRdb reprocessed the public reads and kept productive beta chains. A single entry per CDR3 protein holds the most common genes and DNA from its merged rows. These V and J calls originate from TCRdb's pipeline instead of the authors' own analysis. This sample has about 7,400 distinct CDR3 sequences in its table, and 9% to 9.5% of those were observed once. The top ten clones comprise about 15% of the sample.

This sample is part of a study of HIV-infected patients and healthy controls (dated 2014 in TCRdb). Study-wide context: CD4 counts were modestly but significantly increased in about 85% of the 16 patients after three months of therapy, but they remained below normal ranges. CD8 counts did not change consistently during early therapy, while the CD4:CD8 ratio increased slightly. After a further year of therapy, viral load was undetectable in all patients, having already become undetectable in about 75% of the 16 patients by the second bleed. Patients exhibited no overall T-cell lymphocytopenia, and total CDR3 counts per chain were not significantly different from those of controls. The study tested whether deep TCR repertoire sequencing of HIV patients' small blood samples could capture immune perturbation and reconstitution. Study-wide conclusions, independent of this receptor: HLA typing of donors was not performed in the study. HIV-associated CDR3s exhibited a significant reduction in frequency during therapy, whereas CMV-associated CDR3s exhibited no significant change, although the majority increased in frequency. Alpha-chain CDR3s from MAIT cells occurred at high frequency in healthy controls but were severely depleted in HIV+ repertoires. The observed differences in diversity could not be explained by the slight differences in age and sex profiles between the study cohorts. In the samples, alpha-beta chain pairing was left undetermined. Healthy controls shared more CDR3s between individuals than HIV+ patients, by Jaccard index and by count of highly shared sequences. HIV-infected repertoires had significantly higher mean Gini indices than controls, possibly reflecting oligoclonality. Unequal numbers of distinct sequences between patients and controls complicated comparisons, and size-matching overweighted rare events from HIV-infected data. Compared with untreated HIV+ repertoires, healthy control repertoires had roughly threefold more distinct CDR3s and a higher Shannon diversity. Compared with controls, HIV-infected patients showed significantly different mean usage of eight alpha and eight beta V genes. Using whole blood restricted sequencing depth and prevented separating the dynamics of distinct T-cell subpopulations. In size-matched repertoire data, the apparent post-therapy recovery of the Gini index in HIV-infected patients was not replicated. Processing was restricted to sixteen HIV-infected individuals, which the authors judged to be a major constraint on the generalizability of the findings.

The TCR comes from an adult with HIV infection. This material consisted of blood, taken before antiretroviral therapy.

The CDR3 amino acid sequence is: CASSPRETTEAFF. Here is the DNA: TGTGCCAGTAGCCCCAGGGAAACCACTGAAGCTTTCTTT. The V gene is TRBV19 and the J gene is TRBJ1-1; a weak D assignment points to TRBD1 (5 bases agree). CDR1 and CDR2 (LNHDA, SQIVND) derive from the germline V gene (reference sequence). V is shortened by 6 bases, J by 4 bases, and the region joining them spans 12 bases. Including the terminal cysteine and phenylalanine, the CDR3 comprises 13 residues. The retained sequence is limited to the CDR3, 39 bases, with the frame set at the first base.